Listed below are T cell receptor beta chains from one sample, sequenced in a study of CD8 T cells in Susac syndrome. One entry per CDR3 protein results from TCRdb running MiXCR on the immunoSEQ multiplex PCR reads. This sample yields 150,000 to 200,000 distinct CDR3 sequences, of which around 93% are seen a single time; roughly 0.098% belongs to the top ten. The specimen was CD4+ T cells from PBMCs. These receptors originate from a human donor with multiple sclerosis. Both conserved end residues are trimmed from each CDR3. The order of the fields is V gene, J gene, CDR3 protein.

V gene: TRBV29-1
J gene: TRBJ2-7
CDR3 protein: SVELGASEQY

V gene: TRBV12-3/TRBV12-4
J gene: TRBJ1-6
CDR3 protein: ASSPRAGGNSPLH

V gene: TRBV6-6
J gene: TRBJ1-1
CDR3 protein: ASSSYIGGTEAF

V gene: TRBV28
J gene: TRBJ1-1
CDR3 protein: ASGAGSKDTEAF

V gene: TRBV29-1
J gene: TRBJ1-1
CDR3 protein: SVARTVNTEAF

V gene: TRBV24-1
J gene: TRBJ2-1
CDR3 protein: ATSDPGTGGEQF

V gene: TRBV3-1
J gene: TRBJ2-3
CDR3 protein: ASSLWDTRTDTQY

V gene: TRBV20-1
J gene: TRBJ2-3
CDR3 protein: SASKRQGRTDTQY

V gene: TRBV30
J gene: TRBJ2-1
CDR3 protein: AWTPLAMYNEQF

V gene: TRBV6-5
J gene: TRBJ2-3
CDR3 protein: ASSSTNGQGSTDTQY

V gene: TRBV28
J gene: TRBJ2-1
CDR3 protein: ASSLRRQGGNEQF

V gene: TRBV5-1
J gene: TRBJ2-7
CDR3 protein: ASSSSGEGEQY

V gene: TRBV5-1
J gene: TRBJ1-2
CDR3 protein: ASSVGEDYGYT

V gene: TRBV9
J gene: TRBJ2-2
CDR3 protein: ASSVTDRVAGELF

V gene: TRBV6-5
J gene: TRBJ1-6
CDR3 protein: ASSYWTGNNSPLH

V gene: TRBV30
J gene: TRBJ1-4
CDR3 protein: AWTRLGRARDEKLF

V gene: TRBV28
J gene: TRBJ1-2
CDR3 protein: ASSPAAQGYASNGYT

V gene: TRBV29-1
J gene: TRBJ1-1
CDR3 protein: SAKGQVGPGTEAF

V gene: TRBV4-1
J gene: TRBJ2-7
CDR3 protein: ASSQELGGEQY

V gene: TRBV7-2
J gene: TRBJ2-5
CDR3 protein: ASSFQGASTPQETQY

V gene: TRBV6-2/TRBV6-3
J gene: TRBJ1-6
CDR3 protein: ASSEQGGSPLH

V gene: TRBV27
J gene: TRBJ2-5
CDR3 protein: ASSPYIRTERETQY

V gene: TRBV4-2
J gene: TRBJ2-3
CDR3 protein: ASSQDWGGTDTQY

V gene: TRBV24-1
J gene: TRBJ2-3
CDR3 protein: ATSDMGLMADTQY

V gene: TRBV7-3
J gene: TRBJ2-3
CDR3 protein: ASSSQGSDTQY

V gene: TRBV9
J gene: TRBJ2-7
CDR3 protein: ASSLGGTGDYEQY

V gene: TRBV3-1
J gene: TRBJ2-6
CDR3 protein: ASSLRHSGANVLT

V gene: TRBV10-3
J gene: TRBJ2-5
CDR3 protein: AISKTGSETQY

V gene: TRBV11-2
J gene: TRBJ1-2
CDR3 protein: ASSATGFYGYT

V gene: TRBV5-1
J gene: TRBJ2-2
CDR3 protein: ASSLGQASGTGELF

V gene: TRBV3-1
J gene: TRBJ2-7
CDR3 protein: ASSRTYEQY

V gene: TRBV21-1
J gene: TRBJ1-1
CDR3 protein: ASSKRFYIGKRHTEAF

V gene: TRBV18
J gene: TRBJ2-5
CDR3 protein: ASSPPGGSGFGETQY

V gene: TRBV5-1
J gene: TRBJ2-5
CDR3 protein: ASSLIAEKGRTQY

V gene: TRBV9
J gene: TRBJ1-2
CDR3 protein: ASSVGISGYT

V gene: TRBV29-1
J gene: TRBJ1-5
CDR3 protein: SVAEGYRQPQH

V gene: TRBV7-8
J gene: TRBJ1-2
CDR3 protein: ASSFQGYGYT

V gene: TRBV6-5
J gene: TRBJ1-2
CDR3 protein: ASTRNRGLGGYT

V gene: TRBV12-3/TRBV12-4
J gene: TRBJ1-6
CDR3 protein: ASSLYPDRGEGNSPLH

V gene: TRBV7-9
J gene: TRBJ1-6
CDR3 protein: ASSFDTWRNYNSPLH

V gene: TRBV3-1
J gene: TRBJ2-1
CDR3 protein: ASSQNRADEQF

V gene: TRBV2
J gene: TRBJ2-7
CDR3 protein: ASSAPGHNYEQY

V gene: TRBV3-1
J gene: TRBJ2-7
CDR3 protein: ASSRQRTDEQY

V gene: TRBV20-1
J gene: TRBJ1-5
CDR3 protein: SARTLGGFSNQPQH

V gene: TRBV20-1
J gene: TRBJ2-7
CDR3 protein: SARKPATSYEQY

V gene: TRBV18
J gene: TRBJ2-7
CDR3 protein: ASSPDSSYEQY

V gene: TRBV11-1
J gene: TRBJ2-3
CDR3 protein: ASSLAPGDTQY

V gene: TRBV2
J gene: TRBJ2-2
CDR3 protein: ASTGQPTGELF

V gene: TRBV28
J gene: TRBJ1-2
CDR3 protein: ASSSPGQAMYGYT

V gene: TRBV5-1
J gene: TRBJ2-5
CDR3 protein: ASSLGPSQETQY

V gene: TRBV27
J gene: TRBJ1-1
CDR3 protein: ASSSPVSRTEAF

V gene: TRBV7-9
J gene: TRBJ1-2
CDR3 protein: ASSLTGPERGYT

V gene: TRBV15
J gene: TRBJ1-2
CDR3 protein: ATSRDRAEDYGYT

V gene: TRBV3-1
J gene: TRBJ2-2
CDR3 protein: ASSQVVVPGGELF